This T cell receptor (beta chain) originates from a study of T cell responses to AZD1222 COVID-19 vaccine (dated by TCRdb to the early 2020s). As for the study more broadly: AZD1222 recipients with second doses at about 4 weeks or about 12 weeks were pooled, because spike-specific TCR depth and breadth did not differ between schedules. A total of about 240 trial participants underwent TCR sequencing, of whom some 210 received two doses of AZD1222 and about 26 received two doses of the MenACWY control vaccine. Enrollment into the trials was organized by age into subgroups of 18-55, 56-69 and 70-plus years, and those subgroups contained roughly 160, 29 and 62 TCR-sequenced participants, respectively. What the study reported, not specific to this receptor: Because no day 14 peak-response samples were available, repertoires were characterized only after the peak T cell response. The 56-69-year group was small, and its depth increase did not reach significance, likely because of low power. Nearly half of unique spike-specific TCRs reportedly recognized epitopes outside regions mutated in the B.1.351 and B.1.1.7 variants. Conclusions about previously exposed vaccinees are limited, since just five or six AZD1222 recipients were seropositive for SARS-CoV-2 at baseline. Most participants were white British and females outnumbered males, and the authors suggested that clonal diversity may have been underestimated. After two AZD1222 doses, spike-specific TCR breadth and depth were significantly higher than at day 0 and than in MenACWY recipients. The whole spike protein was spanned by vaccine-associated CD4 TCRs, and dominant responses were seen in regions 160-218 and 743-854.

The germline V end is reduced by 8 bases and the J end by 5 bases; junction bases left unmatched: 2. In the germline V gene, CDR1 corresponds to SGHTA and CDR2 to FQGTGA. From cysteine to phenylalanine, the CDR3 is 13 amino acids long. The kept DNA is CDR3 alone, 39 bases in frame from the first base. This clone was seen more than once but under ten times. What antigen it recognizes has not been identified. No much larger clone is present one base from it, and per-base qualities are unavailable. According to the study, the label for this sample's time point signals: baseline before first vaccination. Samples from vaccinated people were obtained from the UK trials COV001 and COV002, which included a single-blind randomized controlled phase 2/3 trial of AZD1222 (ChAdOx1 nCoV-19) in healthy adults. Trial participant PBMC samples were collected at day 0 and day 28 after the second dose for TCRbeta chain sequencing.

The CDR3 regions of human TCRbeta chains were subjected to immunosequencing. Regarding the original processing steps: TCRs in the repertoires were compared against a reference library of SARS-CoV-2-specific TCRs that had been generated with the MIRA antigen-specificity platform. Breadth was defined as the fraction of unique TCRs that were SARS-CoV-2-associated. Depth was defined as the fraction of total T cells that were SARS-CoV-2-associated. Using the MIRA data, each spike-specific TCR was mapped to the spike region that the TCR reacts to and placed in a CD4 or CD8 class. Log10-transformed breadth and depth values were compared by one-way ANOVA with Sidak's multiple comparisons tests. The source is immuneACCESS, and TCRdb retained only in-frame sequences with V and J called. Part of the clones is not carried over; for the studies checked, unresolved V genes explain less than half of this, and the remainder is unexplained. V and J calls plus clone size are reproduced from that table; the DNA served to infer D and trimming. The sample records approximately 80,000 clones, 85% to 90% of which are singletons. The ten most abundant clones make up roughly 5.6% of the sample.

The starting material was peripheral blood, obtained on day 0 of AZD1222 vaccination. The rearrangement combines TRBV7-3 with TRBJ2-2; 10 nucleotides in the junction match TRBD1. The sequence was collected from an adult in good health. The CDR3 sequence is CASEDRGTGELFF. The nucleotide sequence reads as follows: TGTGCCAGCGAGGACAGGGGGACCGGGGAGCTGTTTTTT.